Listed below are T cell receptor beta chains from one sample, sequenced in a study of T cells in Graves' hyperthyroidism and ophthalmopathy. TCRdb passed the multiplex PCR reads through MiXCR, listing each CDR3 protein once. The data contain about 320,000 distinct CDR3 sequences, roughly 17% of them seen just once; the ten biggest clones take up around a third. Sequenced: blood. Receptors originate from a young man with Graves' hyperthyroidism. Both conserved end residues are part of each CDR3. The order of the fields is J gene, D gene, clone size, V gene, CDR3 length, CDR3 protein, CDR3 DNA. A D gene is named only where the DNA matches it firmly. Clone size is shown for a subset of rows, as once, few, many or a class of expanded clone.

>TRBJ2-3|-|few|TRBV10-1|14
CASGVGGQADTQYF
TGCGCCAGCGGAGTCGGGGGGCAGGCAGATACGCAGTATTTT
>TRBJ2-1|TRBD2|few|TRBV20-1|18
CSAPMALLAGYPYNEQFF
TGCAGTGCCCCCATGGCCCTACTAGCGGGTTACCCCTACAATGAGCAGTTCTTC
>TRBJ2-1|-|many|TRBV30|15
CAWSVWGLTYNEQFF
TGTGCCTGGAGTGTTTGGGGACTTACCTACAATGAGCAGTTCTTC
>TRBJ1-5|-|many|TRBV6-1|19
CASSPGWDLSGYSNQPQHF
TGTGCCAGCAGCCCCGGCTGGGACTTGAGCGGATATAGCAATCAGCCCCAGCATTTT
>TRBJ1-4|-|-|TRBV6-2/TRBV6-3|13
CASSYHTNEKLFF
TGTGCCAGCAGTTACCACACGAATGAAAAACTGTTTTTT
>TRBJ2-1|TRBD1|many|TRBV6-1|16
CASRDRGRVEGDEQFF
TGTGCCAGCAGGGACAGGGGGCGAGTGGAGGGGGATGAGCAGTTCTTC
>TRBJ2-2|-|few|TRBV24-1|13
CATSWSHTGELFF
TGTGCCACCAGTTGGAGTCACACCGGGGAGCTGTTTTTT
>TRBJ2-1|TRBD2|many|TRBV20-1|13
CSAEREGRYEQFF
TGCAGTGCCGAGCGGGAGGGCCGGTATGAGCAGTTCTTC
>TRBJ1-1|-|many|TRBV13|14
CASSLRQEFPEAFF
TGTGCCAGCAGCTTAAGACAGGAGTTCCCTGAAGCTTTCTTT
>TRBJ2-1|-|many|TRBV30|16
CAWSVPEMISYNEQFF
TGTGCCTGGAGTGTACCCGAAATGATCTCCTACAATGAGCAGTTCTTC
>TRBJ1-1|TRBD1|many|TRBV20-1|12
CSARTGPTEAFF
TGCAGTGCGCGGACAGGGCCCACTGAAGCTTTCTTT
>TRBJ2-7|-|few|TRBV30|13
CAWSPRRFYEQYF
TGTGCCTGGAGCCCTAGGAGGTTTTACGAGCAGTACTTC
>TRBJ2-5|TRBD1|many|TRBV7-3|13
CASSIDREGTQYF
TGTGCCAGCAGCATCGACAGGGAAGGGACCCAGTACTTC
>TRBJ1-5|TRBD1|many|TRBV12-3/TRBV12-4|14
CASSFQGGGQPQHF
TGTGCCAGCAGTTTTCAGGGGGGGGGTCAGCCCCAGCATTTT
>TRBJ2-3|-|-|TRBV19|16
CASSIMAEKSTDTQYF
TGTGCCAGTAGTATTATGGCGGAAAAAAGCACAGATACGCAGTATTTT
>TRBJ2-1|TRBD2|-|TRBV10-3|17
CAIEGGSGSPSYNEQFF
TGTGCCATCGAGGGTGGTAGCGGGAGTCCTTCCTACAATGAGCAGTTCTTC
>TRBJ2-7|-|once|TRBV5-5|12
CASSPTNYEQYF
TGTGCCAGCAGCCCCACGAACTACGAGCAGTACTTC
>TRBJ2-3|TRBD2|many|TRBV5-1|16
CASSLTLAGGPNTQYF
TGCGCCAGCAGCTTGACCTTAGCGGGAGGCCCAAATACGCAGTATTTT
>TRBJ2-2|-|many|TRBV7-3|16
CASSLTRPPNTGELFF
TGTGCCAGCAGCTTAACGAGGCCACCGAACACCGGGGAGCTGTTTTTT
>TRBJ2-3|-|many|TRBV2|14
CASSRTLAADTQYF
TGTGCCAGCAGCAGAACACTAGCCGCAGATACGCAGTATTTT
>TRBJ2-3|TRBD1|few|TRBV27|16
CASSPPDRLSTDTQYF
TGTGCCAGCAGTCCACCGGACAGGTTAAGCACAGATACGCAGTATTTT
>TRBJ2-3|TRBD2|many|TRBV6-6|18
CASSYSSMTSGRTDTQYF
TGTGCCAGCAGTTACTCTTCAATGACTAGCGGGAGGACAGATACGCAGTATTTT
>TRBJ2-1|TRBD2|-|TRBV19|15
CASSAGLAGGDEQFF
TGTGCCAGTAGTGCGGGACTAGCGGGAGGAGATGAGCAGTTCTTC
>TRBJ2-1|TRBD2|few|TRBV14|15
CASSQVLAGQGEQFF
TGTGCCAGCAGCCAAGTCCTAGCGGGGCAGGGTGAGCAGTTCTTC
>TRBJ2-1|TRBD2|-|TRBV11-1|15
CAGSLGLAGIDEQFF
TGTGCCGGCAGCTTGGGACTAGCGGGGATCGATGAGCAGTTCTTC
>TRBJ2-1|TRBD2|many|TRBV6-1|13
CASRTSGSNEQFF
TGTGCCAGCAGGACTAGCGGGAGCAATGAGCAGTTCTTC
>TRBJ1-1|-|many|TRBV30|11
CAWRQNTEAFF
TGTGCCTGGAGACAGAACACTGAAGCTTTCTTT